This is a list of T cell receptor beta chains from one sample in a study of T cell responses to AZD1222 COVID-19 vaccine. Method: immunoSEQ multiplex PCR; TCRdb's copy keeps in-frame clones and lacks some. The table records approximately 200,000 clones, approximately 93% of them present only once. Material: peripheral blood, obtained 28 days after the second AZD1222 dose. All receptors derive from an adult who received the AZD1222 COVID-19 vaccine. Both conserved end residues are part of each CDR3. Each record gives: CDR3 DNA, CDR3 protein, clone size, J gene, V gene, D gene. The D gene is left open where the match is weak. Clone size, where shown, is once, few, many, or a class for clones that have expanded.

cdr3_nt: TGTGCCAGCAGTTCTCGGGAGGAGGGCAGGCAAGGGGCCCAGCATTTT; cdr3_aa: CASSSREEGRQGAQHF; clone_size: -; j_call: TRBJ1-5; v_call: TRBV27; d_call: -
cdr3_nt: TGTGCTAGTGGTCCCCCGGGACTAGCTGGGGGAGAGCAGTACTTC; cdr3_aa: CASGPPGLAGGEQYF; clone_size: -; j_call: TRBJ2-7; v_call: TRBV12-5; d_call: TRBD2
cdr3_nt: TGTGCCATCAGCCCGGGACAGGGGGCTGGGGCCAACGTCCTGACTTTC; cdr3_aa: CAISPGQGAGANVLTF; clone_size: -; j_call: TRBJ2-6; v_call: TRBV10-3; d_call: TRBD1
cdr3_nt: TGCGCCAGCAGCTTGGGCACAGTGAGGGAGGGACCCCTCCACTTT; cdr3_aa: CASSLGTVREGPLHF; clone_size: -; j_call: TRBJ1-6; v_call: TRBV5-1; d_call: -
cdr3_nt: TGTGCCAGCAGTGTCGTGGGGCTAACCTACGAGCAGTACTTC; cdr3_aa: CASSVVGLTYEQYF; clone_size: -; j_call: TRBJ2-7; v_call: TRBV2; d_call: -
cdr3_nt: TGTGCCATCAGTGAGACTGGGGCTAGCGGGAGCTACGAGCAGTACTTC; cdr3_aa: CAISETGASGSYEQYF; clone_size: -; j_call: TRBJ2-7; v_call: TRBV10-3; d_call: TRBD2
cdr3_nt: TGCGCCAGCAGCCACCGGACACAAGAGTACGAGCAGTACTTC; cdr3_aa: CASSHRTQEYEQYF; clone_size: -; j_call: TRBJ2-7; v_call: TRBV4-1; d_call: -
cdr3_nt: TGTGCCAACAGACTAGCGGGCGCGAACACCGGGGAGCTGTTTTTT; cdr3_aa: CANRLAGANTGELFF; clone_size: -; j_call: TRBJ2-2; v_call: TRBV27; d_call: TRBD2
cdr3_nt: TGTGCCAGTAGTATAGTCTGGTTAGCGGGAGGCCCCGGGGAGCTGTTTTTT; cdr3_aa: CASSIVWLAGGPGELFF; clone_size: -; j_call: TRBJ2-2; v_call: TRBV19; d_call: TRBD2
cdr3_nt: TGTGCCAGCTCACCGGGGGAGACCCAGTACTTC; cdr3_aa: CASSPGETQYF; clone_size: -; j_call: TRBJ2-5; v_call: TRBV18; d_call: -
cdr3_nt: TGTGCCAGCAGCTTAGGGACAGGGGGCTACAATGAGCAGTTCTTC; cdr3_aa: CASSLGTGGYNEQFF; clone_size: -; j_call: TRBJ2-1; v_call: TRBV13; d_call: TRBD1
cdr3_nt: TGTGCCAGCAAATCGCAGGTAGCGGGAGCCAAAGATACGCAGTATTTT; cdr3_aa: CASKSQVAGAKDTQYF; clone_size: -; j_call: TRBJ2-3; v_call: TRBV11-1; d_call: TRBD2
cdr3_nt: TGTGCCAGCAGCTTAAAGGGAGGGTCGCTCTCTGGAAACACCATATATTTT; cdr3_aa: CASSLKGGSLSGNTIYF; clone_size: -; j_call: TRBJ1-3; v_call: TRBV7-9; d_call: -
cdr3_nt: TGTGCCATCAGTGCTAGCGGGGAACCTTACAATGAGCAGTTCTTC; cdr3_aa: CAISASGEPYNEQFF; clone_size: few; j_call: TRBJ2-1; v_call: TRBV10-3; d_call: TRBD2
cdr3_nt: TGTGCCAGCAGTGAATCAGGGTCGAGGAATGAGCAGTTCTTC; cdr3_aa: CASSESGSRNEQFF; clone_size: -; j_call: TRBJ2-1; v_call: TRBV25-1; d_call: -
cdr3_nt: TGTGCCACCAGCAGAGATGAAAAAGGGAGATCAGAGACCCAGTACTTC; cdr3_aa: CATSRDEKGRSETQYF; clone_size: -; j_call: TRBJ2-5; v_call: TRBV15; d_call: -
cdr3_nt: TGTGCCAGCAGTAAGGGACAGGGGGCTGGAAACACCATATATTTT; cdr3_aa: CASSKGQGAGNTIYF; clone_size: -; j_call: TRBJ1-3; v_call: TRBV6-5; d_call: TRBD1
cdr3_nt: TGTGCCACCAGTGCTAACAGGGTATCACCCCTCCACTTT; cdr3_aa: CATSANRVSPLHF; clone_size: once; j_call: TRBJ1-6; v_call: TRBV24-1; d_call: -
cdr3_nt: TGTGCCAGCAGTTTGAGGACAGGGGCCTACAATGAGCAGTTCTTC; cdr3_aa: CASSLRTGAYNEQFF; clone_size: -; j_call: TRBJ2-1; v_call: TRBV28; d_call: TRBD1
cdr3_nt: TGTGCCTGGGCCTGGACAGGGGGGTCGACTAATGAAAAACTGTTTTTT; cdr3_aa: CAWAWTGGSTNEKLFF; clone_size: -; j_call: TRBJ1-4; v_call: TRBV30; d_call: TRBD1
cdr3_nt: TGTGCCAGTAGTATAGCTCAAGGGACGGGCACAGATACGCAGTATTTT; cdr3_aa: CASSIAQGTGTDTQYF; clone_size: -; j_call: TRBJ2-3; v_call: TRBV19; d_call: -
cdr3_nt: TGTGCCAGCGTTAGCCCCCCGACAGGGAAGGACTATGGCTACACCTTC; cdr3_aa: CASVSPPTGKDYGYTF; clone_size: -; j_call: TRBJ1-2; v_call: TRBV28; d_call: TRBD1
cdr3_nt: TGTGCCAGCAGTGCTAGCGCTCCTCAGGGGACCCAGTACTTC; cdr3_aa: CASSASAPQGTQYF; clone_size: -; j_call: TRBJ2-5; v_call: TRBV7-3; d_call: -
cdr3_nt: TGTGCCAGCAGTTCCCTAGGGACTAGCGGGTTTCCTTCCTACGAGCAGTACTTC; cdr3_aa: CASSSLGTSGFPSYEQYF; clone_size: -; j_call: TRBJ2-7; v_call: TRBV28; d_call: TRBD2
cdr3_nt: TGTGCCAGCAACTTCCGGGACGGAGCATGGGGGGGCTACACCTTC; cdr3_aa: CASNFRDGAWGGYTF; clone_size: few; j_call: TRBJ1-2; v_call: TRBV5-4; d_call: -
cdr3_nt: TGTGCCAGCTGCTCCGGGACCGCAGGGGGTTGGAACACTGAAGCTTTCTTT; cdr3_aa: CASCSGTAGGWNTEAFF; clone_size: -; j_call: TRBJ1-1; v_call: TRBV5-6; d_call: TRBD1
cdr3_nt: TGCGCCAGTTCCCCGGGGGAGGCGAACACCGGGGAGCTGTTTTTT; cdr3_aa: CASSPGEANTGELFF; clone_size: -; j_call: TRBJ2-2; v_call: TRBV5-1; d_call: -
cdr3_nt: TGTGCCAGCTCTACAGGGATCCTCCCAACTAATGAAAAACTGTTTTTT; cdr3_aa: CASSTGILPTNEKLFF; clone_size: -; j_call: TRBJ1-4; v_call: TRBV18; d_call: -
cdr3_nt: TGTGCCAGCAGCTTCGCTAGCGGAGGATACAATGAGCAGTTCTTC; cdr3_aa: CASSFASGGYNEQFF; clone_size: -; j_call: TRBJ2-1; v_call: TRBV11-2; d_call: TRBD2
cdr3_nt: TGTGCCTGGAGTGTGCTAGGGAAAAACACTGAAGCTTTCTTT; cdr3_aa: CAWSVLGKNTEAFF; clone_size: -; j_call: TRBJ1-1; v_call: TRBV30; d_call: -
cdr3_nt: TGTGCCAGTAGTCCCCCATACACAGATACGCAGTATTTT; cdr3_aa: CASSPPYTDTQYF; clone_size: once; j_call: TRBJ2-3; v_call: TRBV19; d_call: -
cdr3_nt: TGTGCCAGCAGTTACCTAGGACAGAAAGGAGAGACCCAGTACTTC; cdr3_aa: CASSYLGQKGETQYF; clone_size: -; j_call: TRBJ2-5; v_call: TRBV6-5; d_call: -
cdr3_nt: TGTGCCAGCAGTTGGGGCACTGAAGCTTTCTTT; cdr3_aa: CASSWGTEAFF; clone_size: -; j_call: TRBJ1-1; v_call: TRBV12-3/TRBV12-4; d_call: -